Listed here is a single T cell receptor (beta chain). V shed 4 bases and J shed 1 base, with 7 bases lying between them. The CDR3 is 13 residues long. Per the germline V gene, CDR1 is SGDLS and CDR2 is YYNGEE. This sample is part of a study of lymphopenia after photon versus proton radiotherapy. Produced via immunoSEQ multiplex PCR; TCRdb's table is partial and in-frame only. This sample carries 150,000 to 200,000 clones, 75% to 90% of them seen once, and the ten largest clones take about 4.3%. Specimen: peripheral blood, collected from a patient treated with photon-based radiotherapy. The chain is built from TRBV9 and TRBJ2-3; TRBD2 is a possible D gene (6 bases). This receptor was obtained from a man aged 50-60 years with gastric cancer. The CDR3 DNA follows: TGTGCCAGCAGCTCTAGCGGCACAGATACGCAGTATTTT. This translates into CASSSSGTDTQYF.